This T cell receptor (beta chain) was sequenced in a study of cytomegalovirus exposure and HLA in healthy donors. The V and J ends lost 6 bases and 3 bases, in that order; junction bases with no gene match: 0. The CDR3 loop spans 12 amino acids. Germline values: CDR1 SEHNR, CDR2 FQNEAQ (reference sequence). TCRdb's table, derived via immunoSEQ multiplex PCR, lists solely in-frame clones and lacks some. The sample holds 190,000 or so clones, about four fifths seen once. Sample: PBMCs. This TCR derives from a woman aged 18-35 years in good health and CMV-seropositive. The V and J genes are TRBV7-9 and TRBJ2-5; 8 bases map to TRBD1. CDR3: CASRGQEETQYF. CDR3 DNA: TGTGCCAGCAGGGGACAGGAAGAGACCCAGTACTTC.